This T cell receptor beta chain is drawn from a study of T cells after yellow fever vaccination (dated 2019 in TCRdb). Some background on the complete study: Libraries from fractions with low cell numbers were prepared with the SMART-Seq v4 Ultra Low Input RNA kit. Bulk TCR alpha and beta repertoires were sequenced longitudinally to track T-cell clones before and after primary and booster YFV17D yellow fever vaccination. Two healthy male donors, one aged 18 to 30 and one aged 30 to 40 years, made up the cohort. Blood was collected at multiple timepoints before and after primary and secondary immunization, and bulk PBMC replicates and cell subsets were isolated.

Between the V and J ends, shortened by 4 bases and 1 base respectively, the junction contains 4 bases. The CDR3 has 12 amino acids, counting the end cysteine and phenylalanine. Of the read, only the CDR3 DNA is kept; its 36 bases are in frame from base 1. The germline V gene (reference sequence) supplies CDR1 LGHDT and CDR2 YNNKEL. In this sample, this clonotype turned up many times. Its binding antigen is unknown. Base qualities are missing; no much larger clone stands one base away. General study outcomes and caveats: Computational filtering was needed because FACS-sorted repertoires could contain abundant contaminating clonotypes from the bulk population. A small share of clonotypes occurred in both CD4 and CD8 compartments, likely arising from convergent recombination. Compared with the primary T-cell response, the secondary T-cell response was faster but weaker, reaching its peak on day 5 rather than on day 15. Because only a couple of donors were included in the study, the extent to which the findings can be generalized is limited. After the booster, most of the clones that had expanded following primary vaccination were detected again (just under 97% of CD4 and around 90% of CD8), which suggests that memory was broadly maintained.

The treatment or condition label, read with the paper, signifies: live attenuated yellow fever vaccine strain. A standard Ficoll-Paque protocol was used to isolate PBMCs from peripheral blood. Dynabeads CD4 and CD8 positive selection kits were used to isolate CD4 and CD8 T-cell fractions. TriZol was used to extract RNA from bulk PBMCs, CD4 and CD8 fractions, and dextramer-positive and dextramer-negative fractions. Reads for this sample came from an Illumina NovaSeq 6000. TCR cDNA was made using 5'RACE template switching, a step that added a universal primer site and unique molecular identifiers. cDNA synthesis was primed from both the TCR alpha and TCR beta constant segments. Library amplification used two PCR steps, and the second PCR step added sample barcodes and sequencing adapters. Sequencing of libraries was done on Illumina HiSeq 2500 (2x100 bp) or NovaSeq (2x150 bp). On the study's bioinformatics: MIGEC handled demultiplexing of reads and collapsing into UMI consensus sequences, while MiXCR performed V(D)J alignment. Clonotypes responding to the vaccine were identified with edgeR on replicate PBMC samples, with the criteria of FDR below 0.01 and a log2 fold change above 5 up to day 15. Bulk clonotypes were assigned CD4 or CD8 identity according to which sequenced CD4 or CD8 repertoire held them at higher abundance. Clones were called with MiXCR by TCRdb after fastp trimmed the public reads at Q25, and only in-frame beta chains were retained. Here each entry gathers all rows of one CDR3 protein and keeps the most common genes and DNA. The V and J calls come from TCRdb's annotation, not from the publication. The sample table holds about 210,000 distinct CDR3 sequences, of which approximately 3.2% were seen once. The ten largest clones add up to roughly 3.2% of the sample.

This sequence was found in a man aged 18 to 35 who received the YFV17D yellow fever vaccine. Sequencing used CD4+ T cells sorted from PBMCs, obtained 10 days after the yellow fever booster vaccination. The chain is made from TRBV3-1 and TRBJ2-5, with no confident D gene call. This receptor has the CDR3 CASSRLQETQYF. The DNA sequence reads TGTGCCAGCAGCCGGCTCCAAGAGACCCAGTACTTC.